What follows are 3 T cell receptor beta chains derived from one specimen sequenced in a study of cytomegalovirus exposure and HLA in healthy donors. PCR employed 60 Vbeta and 13 Jbeta primers. Assay: immunoSEQ multiplex PCR; the TCRdb copy retains only in-frame clones and omits some. Its clone listing holds approximately 54,000 clones. The sample taken for sequencing was PBMCs. These receptors all come from a woman in her 40s in good health and CMV-seronegative.

The rearrangement joins TRBV28 to TRBJ1-6; 7 nucleotides line up with TRBD1. J was trimmed by 4 bases and V by 5 bases; bases with no gene match: 8. The germline V gene encodes CDR1 MDHEN and CDR2 SYDVKM. This CDR3 region has 16 residues. CDR3 nucleotide sequence: TGTGCCAGCAGTCCGGCCGGGACAGAATATAATTCACCCCTCCACTTT. Translating gives CASSPAGTEYNSPLHF. The variable domain in full, with the rest retrieved from reference TRBV28 and TRBJ1-6, is DVKVTQSSRYLVKRTGEKVFLECVQDMDHENMFWYRQDPGLGLRLIYFSYDVKMKEKGDIPEGYSVSREKKERFSLILESASTNQTSMYLCASSPAGTEYNSPLHFGNGTRLTVT.

The rearrangement links TRBV28 to TRBJ2-3, with 13 bases that match TRBD2. There are 16 residues in the CDR3. CDR1 MDHEN and CDR2 SYDVKM come from the germline V gene. After removal of 5 bases from V and 5 bases from J, the junction contained 7 bases not matched to a gene. CDR3 nucleotides: TGTGCCAGCAGTCTTAGACTAGCGGGGGGAGGAGATACGCAGTATTTT. Translating it yields CASSLRLAGGGDTQYF.

This chain joins TRBV6-4 and TRBJ1-1, with D possibly matching TRBD1 (5 bases). The CDR3 has 13 residues. V lost 4 bases to trimming and J lost 2 bases, with 8 bases between them. Germline-derived CDR1 and CDR2 are MRHNA and SNTAGT. The CDR3 DNA reads as TGTGCCAGCAGTGTACAGGCAAACACTGAAGCTTTCTTT. Residues: CASSVQANTEAFF.